What follows are 26 T cell receptor beta chains derived from one specimen sequenced in a study of blood T cells in healthy people across ages. Through a sample-barcoded 5' primer and a J-beta primer mix, a second PCR was run for roughly 6 to 12 cycles. TCRdb re-called the 5' RACE reads with MiXCR, one entry per CDR3 protein. The sample records around 650,000 distinct CDR3 sequences, about 32% being singletons. Sequenced: blood. These receptor sequences come from a woman of 80 years or more in good health.

On this clonotype: Since a much larger clone is just one base distant, this may be a read error. The chain uses TRBV27 and TRBJ1-1; TRBD1 might be the D (5 bases). Per the germline V gene, CDR1 is MNHEY and CDR2 is SMNVEV (reference sequence). The CDR3 has 13 residues. The CDR3 DNA follows: TGTGCCGGCAGTTTCGGGGGGTTCACTGAAGCTTTCTTT. Residues: CAGSFGGFTEAFF.

This clonotype was seen at least ten times. The chain is built from TRBV6-5 and TRBJ2-1; possibly TRBD2 for D (7 bases). The CDR3 has 15 amino acids. V was clipped by 7 bases and J by 9 bases, with 22 bases between them. CDR1 is MNHEY, CDR2 SVGAGI, per germline. The CDR3: CASTPPRGGAVEQFF. CDR3 sequence (DNA): TGTGCCAGCACCCCCCCCAGAGGGGGGGCGGTTGAGCAGTTCTTC.

This clonotype was detected only a few times. The J gene is TRBJ1-4, the V gene TRBV6-1, with D unclear. V lost 3 bases, J lost 8 bases, and 7 bases lay in between. The germline V gene encodes CDR1 MNHNS and CDR2 SASEGT. This CDR3 has 12 amino acids. The CDR3 spells CASSDSGEKLFF. The CDR3 region has the DNA TGTGCCAGCAGTGACAGTGGAGAAAAACTGTTTTTT.

A word on this clonotype: The conserved closing phenylalanine or tryptophan is absent in this CDR3, likely reflecting a read error. This chain joins TRBV7-2 and TRBJ1-6; D is perhaps TRBD1 (6 bases). The CDR3 runs to 12 residues. Per germline, CDR1 SGHTA and CDR2 FQGNSA. V was trimmed by 5 bases and J by 13 bases, leaving 12 bases between them. CDR3 amino acids: CASSASQGPLHC. The CDR3, as DNA: TGTGCCAGCAGCGCATCACAGGGTCCCCTCCACTGT.

The V and J genes are TRBV7-9 and TRBJ1-1; D might be TRBD1 (6 bases). The CDR3 runs 15 residues. The V end lost 1 base, the J end lost 5 bases, and 14 bases lay between the germline ends. The V gene's germline CDR1 is SEHNR and CDR2 FQNEAQ (reference sequence). As DNA, the CDR3 is TGTGCCAGCAGCTTAGAGAGGACAGTGGGTACTGAAGCTTTCTTT. Translating gives CASSLERTVGTEAFF.

The rearrangement links TRBV6-1 to TRBJ1-5; no firm D call. CDR3 size: 14 residues. Per the germline V gene, CDR1 is MNHNS and CDR2 is SASEGT. Trimming left V 3 bases short and J 6 bases short, with 12 bases between. CDR3 region: CASSEEGHGQPQHF. In DNA form, the CDR3 reads TGTGCCAGCAGTGAGGAGGGCCACGGTCAGCCCCAGCATTTT.

There are a few counts of this clonotype. The chain joins TRBV20-1 to TRBJ2-2; D assignment may be TRBD1 or TRBD2 (5 bases each). The ends were cut back, 4 bases at V and 7 bases at J, with 19 bases in the middle. Germline V gives CDR1 DFQATT, CDR2 SNEGSKA (reference sequence). This CDR3 contains 15 residues. The chain's CDR3 is CSAKTPGRTNGELFF. CDR3 in DNA: TGCAGTGCTAAAACCCCGGGACGGACGAACGGGGAGCTGTTTTTT.

This clonotype has a count of ten or more. The J gene is TRBJ1-1, the V gene TRBV29-1, with D perhaps matching TRBD1 (5 bases). Germline V gene lookup returns CDR1 SQVTM and CDR2 ANQGSEA. Trimming pared 2 bases from V and 3 bases from J, leaving 10 bases between. CDR3 length: 13 residues. CDR3 protein: CSVEPQGHTEAFF. Here the CDR3 DNA reads TGCAGCGTTGAACCCCAGGGACACACTGAAGCTTTCTTT.

This clonotype was recorded only once. The V gene is TRBV11-2, the J gene TRBJ2-5; D is unresolved. Trimming took 5 bases from V and 5 from J, leaving 15 bases between them. Germline CDR1 reads SGHAT; CDR2 reads FQNNGV. The CDR3 has 14 amino acids. The CDR3 spells CASSTGSAPETQYF. The CDR3 coding sequence is TGTGCCAGCAGCACCGGTTCGGCTCCGGAGACCCAGTACTTC.

The gene calls are TRBV6-1 and TRBJ2-4; 7 nucleotides line up with TRBD1. The closer fit of TRBJ2-5 to the DNA end suggests the J call may be wrong. Germline CDR1 and CDR2: MNHNS and SASEGT. The CDR3 runs to 14 residues. The CDR3 spells CASRTGQAQETQYF. Here the CDR3 DNA reads TGTGCCAGCAGGACTGGACAGGCTCAAGAGACCCAGTACTTC.

This clonotype came up many times. The genes are TRBV3-1 and TRBJ2-1, with 10 bases aligning to TRBD2. With 2 bases clipped from V and 7 bases from J, the junction kept 8 bases outside the gene matches. CDR1 is LGHDT, CDR2 YNNKEL, per germline (reference sequence). The CDR3 contains 16 residues. In DNA form, the CDR3 reads TGTGCCAGCAGCCAATTGGAGAGCGGGGGGGCGAATGAGCAGTTCTTC. Translation gives CASSQLESGGANEQFF.

The chain carries TRBV9 and TRBJ2-5; D possibly corresponds to TRBD2 (7 bases). The CDR3 totals 18 residues. V dropped 3 bases and J dropped 11 bases, with 32 bases sitting between them. CDR1 SGDLS and CDR2 YYNGEE come from the germline V gene. The CDR3 loop reads CASSAVSGRGGSYNEQYF. The CDR3 DNA sequence: TGTGCCAGCAGCGCAGTTTCGGGTAGGGGGGGTTCCTACAATGAGCAGTACTTC.

This clonotype was counted at least ten times. V usage is TRBV11-2 and J usage is TRBJ2-1, with 11 bases aligning to TRBD1. The V gene's germline CDR1 is SGHAT and CDR2 FQNNGV. With 5 bases clipped from V and 2 bases from J, the junction kept 11 bases outside the gene matches. There are 18 residues in the CDR3. The DNA of the CDR3 is TGTGCCAGCAGCCCTACGGGACAGGGGGGAAGAACCTACAATGAGCAGTTCTTC. It yields the protein CASSPTGQGGRTYNEQFF.

The chain has TRBV29-1 and TRBJ2-7; D is possibly TRBD2 (6 bases). Trimming left V 7 bases short and J 2 bases short, with 15 bases between. CDR3 length equals 13 residues. Germline CDR1 SQVTM, CDR2 ANQGSEA. The CDR3: CSAKGTGAYEQYF. CDR3 bases: TGCAGCGCCAAAGGGACGGGAGCCTACGAGCAGTACTTC.

This clonotype was counted at least ten times. This chain joins TRBV5-1 and TRBJ2-1; D gene uncertain. V was pared by 0 bases and J by 1 base, with 8 bases between. The CDR3 sequence is 15 residues long. CDR1 and CDR2 (germline): SGHRS, YFSETQ. The CDR3 nucleotides read TGCGCCAGCAGCTTGGAGGTGGGTTCCTACAATGAGCAGTTCTTC. This translates into CASSLEVGSYNEQFF.

This clonotype was detected a few times. The chain has TRBV5-1 and TRBJ2-3, with 10 bases identical to TRBD2. The CDR3 totals 17 residues. The junction had 7 bases not matched to a gene; V was cut back by 0 bases and J by 3 bases. The germline V gene has CDR1 SGHRS and CDR2 YFSETQ. CDR3 DNA: TGCGCCAGCAGCTTGGTGTGGAGCGGGGGGGATACAGATACGCAGTATTTT. It translates to CASSLVWSGGDTDTQYF.

V usage is TRBV11-2 and J usage is TRBJ2-7; tentative D call: TRBD2 (5 bases). Germline V gene lookup returns CDR1 SGHAT and CDR2 FQNNGV. Trimming took off 0 bases at V and 4 bases at J, with 13 bases between the two ends. This CDR3 is built from 15 residues. The CDR3 here is CASSLDPGMVYEQYF. The CDR3 region has the DNA TGTGCCAGCAGCTTAGATCCGGGGATGGTGTACGAGCAGTACTTC.

Regarding this clonotype: A junction boundary mismatches the germline segment, possibly from a read error. V and J are TRBV5-1 and TRBJ1-6; 8 bases agree with TRBD1. The CDR3 consists of 17 residues. The germline CDR1 and CDR2 sequences are SGHRS and YFSETQ. This chain's CDR3 is CASSHRSGTGVNSPRHF. The CDR3 DNA is TGCGCCAGCAGCCACAGATCCGGGACAGGCGTTAATTCACCCCGCCACTTT.

This clonotype was observed many times. V is TRBV20-1 and J is TRBJ2-1, with 8 nucleotides matching TRBD2. Looked up from germline, CDR1 is DFQATT and CDR2 is SNEGSKA (reference sequence). J gave up 4 bases and V 3 bases, and 14 bases lay outside the gene matches. The CDR3 is made up of 17 amino acids. CDR3 in DNA: TGCAGTGCTAGTGCCTCATTTGTAGCGGGGAATTACAATGAGCAGTTCTTC. Its protein product is CSASASFVAGNYNEQFF.

This clonotype was detected only a few times. This rearrangement joins TRBV30 to TRBJ2-1, with D unresolved. CDR3 length: 15 residues. Trimming took off 3 bases at V and 0 bases at J, with 12 bases between the two ends. Germline lookup yields CDR1 GTSNPN and CDR2 SVGIG (reference sequence). Here the CDR3 reads CAWSRADRSYNEQFF. CDR3 nucleotides: TGTGCCTGGAGCCGGGCGGACCGCTCCTACAATGAGCAGTTCTTC.

At least ten counts were recorded for this clonotype. This sequence joins TRBV3-1 and TRBJ2-7; no clear D gene. The ends were cut back, 1 base at V and 7 bases at J, with 8 bases in the middle. Germline values: CDR1 LGHDT, CDR2 YNNKEL (reference sequence). CDR3 length: 12 amino acids. This chain's CDR3 is CASSQGAGEQYF. Here the CDR3 DNA reads TGTGCCAGCAGCCAAGGCGCTGGAGAGCAGTACTTC.

In this sample, this clonotype turned up many times. The rearrangement links TRBV6-5 to TRBJ1-2; TRBD1 matches 8 bases. Germline V gene data show CDR1 as MNHEY and CDR2 as SVGAGI. Trimming cost V 5 bases and J 6 bases; bases outside gene matches: 8. The CDR3 consists of 14 residues. CDR3 bases: TGTGCCAGCAGTCGTGGACAGGGCCATGATGGCTACACCTTC. It specifies CASSRGQGHDGYTF.

As to this clonotype: Just one base apart from a much larger clone, this may be a read error. The chain recombines TRBV6-6 with TRBJ2-3; 7 nucleotides match TRBD2. This CDR3 region has 14 residues. Germline V gene lookup returns CDR1 MNHNY and CDR2 SVGAGI (reference sequence). The V and J ends lost 6 bases and 4 bases, in that order; junction bases with no gene match: 7. The CDR3 DNA sequence: TGTGCCAGCAGGGGGGGGGTTGGCGCAGATACGCAGTATTTT. It specifies CASRGGVGADTQYF.

In this sample, this clonotype turned up many times. The chain uses TRBV7-8 and TRBJ2-3, with D perhaps given as TRBD1 or TRBD2 (5 bases each). The CDR3 has 14 residues. Germline-derived CDR1 and CDR2 are SGHVS and FQNEAQ. Trimming shortened V by 0 bases and J by 4 bases, and 8 bases separated the two germline ends. CDR3 sequence: CASSLAGVADTQYF. As DNA, the CDR3 is TGTGCCAGCAGCTTAGCGGGGGTGGCAGATACGCAGTATTTT.

Many counts were recorded for this clonotype. The V and J genes are TRBV19 and TRBJ2-4; D ambiguous. From germline, CDR1 is LNHDA and CDR2 SQIVND (reference sequence). The CDR3 runs to 14 residues. V lost 5 bases and J lost 1, with 9 bases in between. CDR3 region: CASSEDQAKNIQYF. CDR3 coding DNA: TGTGCCAGTAGTGAAGACCAGGCCAAAAACATTCAGTACTTC.

This clonotype has ten or more counts. The V call is TRBV7-9, the J call TRBJ2-3; 8 nucleotides align to TRBD1. The CDR3 covers 16 residues. Germline V gene lookup returns CDR1 SEHNR and CDR2 FQNEAQ (reference sequence). V lost 5 bases and J lost 0; bases outside the gene matches: 7. CDR3 nucleotide sequence: TGTGCCAGCAGCGGACAGGGATTTACTAGCACAGATACGCAGTATTTT. Amino acid sequence: CASSGQGFTSTDTQYF.